This entry describes one T cell receptor (beta chain). Its antigen specificity is not known. Per-base qualities were not stored, and no clone one base away is much larger. The data derive from a study of blood T cell repertoires in COVID-19 (dated by TCRdb to the early 2020s). Concerning the study at large: Samples covering the acute and convalescent phases of COVID-19 were provided by collaborators in the United States, Italy and Spain. The material from the prospective study consisted of cDNA or gDNA derived from T cells, B-cell-depleted T cells, or PBMCs. The dataset comprised deeply sampled blood TCRbeta repertoires from subjects exposed to, actively infected with, or recovered from COVID-19. The repertoires were released in a freely available public database meant as a resource for research on the immune response to SARS-CoV-2. The samples were drawn from two sources: the first 160 participants of the ongoing ImmuneRACE study, and fewer than 1,500 subjects contributed by 6 global collaborators. Nearly every sample came with metadata listing a de-identified subject ID, COVID-19 status, age in years and sex. Where HLA class I and class II types were available, the types were taken from metadata supplied by the sample provider, not from assay-based typing. Broader findings and caveats from the paper: How much clinical and demographic metadata was included differed by source and by participant, and the metadata was provided uncurated.

Collaborating institutions collected whole blood in K2EDTA tubes following their own protocols. Collaborator samples were shipped for TCRbeta analysis as frozen whole blood, isolated PBMCs, or DNA extracted from either sample type. At the junction V is shortened by 2 bases and J by 1 base, with 7 bases in between. In the germline V gene, CDR1 corresponds to SGHVS and CDR2 to FQNEAQ. Including the terminal cysteine and phenylalanine, the CDR3 comprises 14 residues. Only the CDR3 portion is preserved as DNA: 42 bases, with reading frame beginning at the first base. The immunoSEQ Assay, a bias-controlled multiplex PCR, was used to amplify TCRbeta CDR3 regions from genomic DNA. In the authors' own workflow: Within the assay, amplification of reference gene primers was used to estimate how many nucleated cells each sample contained. To quantify the absolute abundance of each unique TCRbeta CDR3 rearrangement, sequence reads were collapsed and filtered. For each sample, productive Simpson clonality was calculated by taking the square root of Simpson's diversity index across productive rearrangements. Not all clones reach the TCRdb copy of this immuneACCESS table, which keeps in-frame sequences only. Checked studies attribute under half of the gap to unresolved V genes and leave the rest unexplained. The V and J calls and clone size were taken over from that table, and D and trimming were inferred from the DNA. This sample lists about 75,000 clones; around 89% were detected once. The top ten constitute 9.1% of the sample.

This TCR derives from a human donor in a cohort sampled during active COVID-19. The receptor chain draws on TRBV7-8 and TRBJ2-3; perhaps TRBD2 is the D gene, with 5 bases matching. The sequenced material came from peripheral blood. The nucleotide sequence is TGTGCCAGCAGCTTATACGGGGGCACAGATACGCAGTATTTT. Its protein reads: CASSLYGGTDTQYF.